This TCR beta chain was retrieved from a study of metastatic and nonmetastatic thyroid tumors. Whole-study context: Peripheral blood and tumor or nodule samples from malignant and benign thyroid patients were compared.

Ahead of thyroid surgery, no patient had received treatment of any kind. Comments on this clone: An end of the junction does not agree with germline; a read error may underlie this.

Original handling: A classifier for distant metastasis in papillary thyroid cancer was constructed using CDR3 differences observed across clinicopathological groups. TCRdb re-clonotyped the PCR reads through MiXCR. None of the V and J calls come from the authors' own analysis; TCRdb made them. The sample records just under 60,000 clones, roughly 16% being singletons. CDR3 length: 17 residues. The germline CDR1 and CDR2 sequences are SGDLS and YYNGEE. Sample: blood. The gene calls are TRBV9 and TRBJ2-1, with 9 nucleotides matching TRBD2. The receptor was derived from a male donor with papillary thyroid cancer or a benign thyroid nodule (not recorded which). Some clones in this sample may be carry-over from other donors' samples. CDR3 bases: TGTGCCAGCAGAGTAGACGGACTAGCGTCATCCTACAATGAGCAGTTCTTC. Translated, it gives CASRVDGLASSYNEQFF.